This T cell receptor beta chain is from a study of T-cell memory formation after mild COVID-19. The CDR3 runs 12 residues. Germline V gives CDR1 SEHNR, CDR2 FQNEAQ (reference sequence). V gave up 5 bases and J gave up 5 bases, with 9 bases separating them. This clonotype was seen a few times. Each CDR3 protein gets one entry after TCRdb re-called the 5' RACE reads with MiXCR. The data show 180,000 or so distinct CDR3 sequences, with around 10% seen just once and about 3.8% held by the top ten. The sequence came from a man aged 18 to 29 who had mild COVID-19 (a few samples of this study predate the infection). Cell type and time point are not known. Material for sequencing was PBMCs or a T cell subset sorted from them (not recorded which). The V and J genes are TRBV7-9 and TRBJ1-2; D gene unclear. The CDR3 nucleotides are TGTGCCAGCAGCCTGGAGGAATATGGCTACACCTTC. This translates into CASSLEEYGYTF.